This paragraph reports one T cell receptor beta chain. No cognate antigen has been identified for it. Base qualities are not at hand, and no much larger clone is one base apart. The trial excluded patients who had a history of autoimmune disease or who were on systemic immunosuppression. Peripheral blood for TCR sequencing was collected from all dose cohorts at baseline, on cycle 4 day 1, and on cycle 7 day 1. The samples were drawn from a first-in-human, open-label, multicenter phase I dose-escalation trial of ivuxolimab. Adults with locally advanced or metastatic head and neck squamous cell, hepatocellular, melanoma or renal cell carcinoma were enrolled in the trial. CD4+ and CD8+ T cells were sorted separately from peripheral blood before TCR sequencing. The sample originates from a study of OX40 agonist ivuxolimab in advanced cancers. Study-level background: The costimulatory receptor OX40 (CD134) was targeted by ivuxolimab, a fully human IgG2 agonistic monoclonal antibody. Three dose-escalation patients achieved partial responses, one with hepatocellular carcinoma and two with cutaneous melanoma. A male proportion of approximately 83% and a mean age of roughly 55 years, ranging from about 20 to 80, were recorded for the dose-escalation cohort. Of the 50 to 55 dose-escalation patients, hepatocellular carcinoma was present in approximately 20, melanoma in around 15, renal cell carcinoma in 9 and head and neck cancer in 9. Patients were allowed to have had prior anti-PD-1, anti-PD-L1 or anti-CTLA-4 therapy, and 40% of the dose-escalation patients had previously received checkpoint inhibitors. Intravenous ivuxolimab was administered to patients every 2 weeks at six dose levels: 0.01, 0.1, 0.3, 1.5, 3 and 10 mg/kg. The monotherapy dose-escalation portion (N ≈ 50 patients) of the phase I ivuxolimab trial is reported in the paper. Peripheral TCRbeta sequencing aimed to test whether ivuxolimab altered TCR sequence diversity and caused clonal T-cell expansion. Study-wide conclusions, independent of this receptor: Low levels of normalized T-cell clonal expansion were also seen in some patients who did not respond. The antigen specificity of the peripheral T cells that underwent clonal expansion was not determined. On average, CD8+ T cells showed more expanded clones than CD4+ T cells after ivuxolimab. At doses of 0.1 to 3.0 mg/kg, clonal expansion of both CD4+ and CD8+ blood T cells was observed from baseline to week 6. In the 0.1-3.0 mg/kg groups, partial responders had among the lowest normalized peripheral clonal expansion, particularly in CD8+ T cells.

Genomic DNA was extracted from sorted cells for sequencing of the TCRbeta CDR3 region. The immunoSEQ Assay was used for sequencing of TCRbeta CDR3 regions. TCRdb's version of the immuneACCESS table is confined to in-frame rearrangements and falls short of the full clone set. An unresolved V gene accounts for under half of the shortfall where checked; the remainder is of unknown origin. This sample lists tens of thousands of clones; about 89% were detected once. Of the sample, about 0.76% falls within the top ten clones. This TCR was recovered from an adult with an advanced solid tumor such as melanoma, head and neck, liver or kidney cancer. The sample in question was CD4+ or CD8+ T cells sorted from blood, obtained in a trial of the OX40 agonist ivuxolimab.

The DNA is as follows: TGTGCCAGCAGTTACTCGAAAGGTGAGCGGCATGAGCAGTTCTTC. It translates as CASSYSKGERHEQFF. The V gene is TRBV6-5 and the J gene is TRBJ2-1, and TRBD2 may be the D gene, going by 5 matching bases. At the junction V is shortened by 0 bases and J by 8 bases, with 14 bases in between. From its cysteine to its phenylalanine, the CDR3 spans 15 amino acids. Solely the CDR3 DNA is kept, with 45 bases framed from the first base. Per the germline V gene, MNHEY is the CDR1 and SVGAGI is the CDR2.